The clone carrying this T cell receptor (beta chain) was seen many times. The target antigen is unknown. These data come from a study of identical twins. Study results and limitations: For cord blood, abundant beta clonotypes had fewer insertions, unlike memory repertoires, which showed none.

TCRdb reprocessed the 5' RACE reads with MiXCR, giving one entry per CDR3 protein. The data hold under 250,000 distinct CDR3 sequences, with about 7.5% observed a single time. CDR3 length: 15 amino acids. J lost 1 base, V lost 2 bases, and 4 bases had no gene match. CDR1 and CDR2 (germline): SGHRS, YFSETQ. The same sample was also studied in work on yellow fever vaccine responses in identical twins.

The sample consisted of memory (CD45RO+) T cells sorted from blood. The J gene is TRBJ2-3, the V gene TRBV5-1; 7 bases are shared with TRBD1. The sequence derives from a woman aged 18-29 years in good health. The CDR3 DNA sequence: TGCGCCAGCAGCTTAGGACAGGAGGGCACAGATACGCAGTATTTT. Translating it yields CASSLGQEGTDTQYF.